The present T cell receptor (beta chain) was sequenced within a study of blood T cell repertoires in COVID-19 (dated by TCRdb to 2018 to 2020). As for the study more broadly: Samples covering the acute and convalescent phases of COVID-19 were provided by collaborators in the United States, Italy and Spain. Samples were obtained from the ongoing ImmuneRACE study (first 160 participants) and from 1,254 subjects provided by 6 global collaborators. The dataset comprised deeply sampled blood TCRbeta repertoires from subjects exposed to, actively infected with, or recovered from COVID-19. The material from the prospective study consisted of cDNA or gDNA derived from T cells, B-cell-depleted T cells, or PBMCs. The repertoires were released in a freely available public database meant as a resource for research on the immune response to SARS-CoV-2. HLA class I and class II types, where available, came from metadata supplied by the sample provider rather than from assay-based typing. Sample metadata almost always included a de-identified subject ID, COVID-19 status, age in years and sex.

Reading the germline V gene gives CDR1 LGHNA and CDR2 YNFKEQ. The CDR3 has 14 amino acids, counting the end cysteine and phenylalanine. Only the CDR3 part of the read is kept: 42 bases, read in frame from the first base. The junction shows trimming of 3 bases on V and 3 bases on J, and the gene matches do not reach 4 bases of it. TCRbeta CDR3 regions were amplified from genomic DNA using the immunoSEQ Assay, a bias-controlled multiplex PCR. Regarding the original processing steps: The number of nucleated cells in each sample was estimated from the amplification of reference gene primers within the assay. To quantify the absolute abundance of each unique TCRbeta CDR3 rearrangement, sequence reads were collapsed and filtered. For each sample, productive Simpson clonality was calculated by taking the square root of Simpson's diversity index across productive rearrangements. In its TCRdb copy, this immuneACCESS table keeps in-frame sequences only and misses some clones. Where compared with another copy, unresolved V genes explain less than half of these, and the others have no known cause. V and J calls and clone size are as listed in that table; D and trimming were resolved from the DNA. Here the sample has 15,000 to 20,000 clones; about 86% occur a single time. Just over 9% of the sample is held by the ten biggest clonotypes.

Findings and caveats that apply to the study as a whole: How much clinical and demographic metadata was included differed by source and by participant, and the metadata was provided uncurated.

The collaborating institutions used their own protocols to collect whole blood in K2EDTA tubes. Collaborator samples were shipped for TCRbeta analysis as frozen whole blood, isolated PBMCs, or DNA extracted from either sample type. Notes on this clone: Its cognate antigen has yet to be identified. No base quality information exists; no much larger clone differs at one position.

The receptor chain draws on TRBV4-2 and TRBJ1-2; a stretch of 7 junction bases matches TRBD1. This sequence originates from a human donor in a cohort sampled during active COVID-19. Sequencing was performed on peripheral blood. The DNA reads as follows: TGTGCCAGCAGCCAGGACAGGTTAGACTATGGCTACACCTTC. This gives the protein CASSQDRLDYGYTF.